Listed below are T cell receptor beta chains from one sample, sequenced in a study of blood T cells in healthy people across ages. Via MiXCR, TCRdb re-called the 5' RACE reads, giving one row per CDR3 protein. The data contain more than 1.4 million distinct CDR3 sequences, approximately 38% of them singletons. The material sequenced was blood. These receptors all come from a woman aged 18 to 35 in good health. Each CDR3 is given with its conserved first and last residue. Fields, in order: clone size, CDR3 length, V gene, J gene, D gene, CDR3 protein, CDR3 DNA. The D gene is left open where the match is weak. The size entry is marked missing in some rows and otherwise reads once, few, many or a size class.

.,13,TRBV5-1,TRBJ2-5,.,CASSFEYQETQYF,TGCGCCAGCAGCTTCGAGTACCAAGAGACCCAGTACTTC
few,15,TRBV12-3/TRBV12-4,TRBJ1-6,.,CASDGGTGVNSPLHF,TGTGCCAGCGACGGGGGCACTGGGGTAAATTCACCCCTCCACTTT
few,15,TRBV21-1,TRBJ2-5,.,CASSKVLTPKETQYF,TGTGCCAGCAGCAAAGTTCTAACACCCAAAGAGACCCAGTACTTC
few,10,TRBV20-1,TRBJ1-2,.,CSAAAFGYTF,TGCAGTGCCGCGGCCTTCGGCTACACCTTC
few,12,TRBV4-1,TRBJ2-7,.,CASRGGKDEQYF,TGCGCCAGCCGCGGCGGGAAGGACGAGCAGTACTTC
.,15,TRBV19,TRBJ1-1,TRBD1,CASSIYQGAGEPAFF,TGTGCCAGTAGTATATATCAGGGGGCTGGGGAGCCAGCTTTCTTT
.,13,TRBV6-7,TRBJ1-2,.,CASSSRAGEGYTF,TGTGCCAGCAGCTCAAGGGCGGGGGAAGGCTACACCTTC
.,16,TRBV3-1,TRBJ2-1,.,CASSQDGGGLYNEQFF,TGTGCCAGCAGCCAAGATGGGGGGGGGCTATACAATGAGCAGTTCTTC
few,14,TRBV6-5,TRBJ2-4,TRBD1,CASSTGTGAREQYF,TGTGCCAGCAGTACCGGGACAGGGGCCAGGGAGCAGTACTTC
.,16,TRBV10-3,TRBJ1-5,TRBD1,CAISEGTGSSNQPQHF,TGTGCCATCAGTGAAGGGACAGGGTCAAGCAATCAGCCCCAGCATTTT
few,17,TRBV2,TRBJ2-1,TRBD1,CASKGTGGIPNSNEQFF,TGTGCCAGCAAGGGAACAGGGGGCATTCCCAATTCAAATGAGCAGTTCTTC
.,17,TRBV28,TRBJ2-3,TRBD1,CASSSTHRDRVTDTQYF,TGTGCCAGCAGTTCTACTCACCGGGACAGGGTCACAGATACGCAGTATTTT
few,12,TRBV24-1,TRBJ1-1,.,CATSGGNTEAFF,TGTGCCACCAGTGGGGGAAACACTGAAGCTTTCTTT
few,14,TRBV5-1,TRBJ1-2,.,CASSTDRANYGYTF,TGCGCCAGCAGCACGGACAGAGCTAACTATGGCTACACCTTC
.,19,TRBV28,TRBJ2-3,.,CASASVWAGSRAGTDTQYF,TGTGCCAGCGCTAGTGTCTGGGCGGGGTCCCGGGCGGGCACAGATACGCAGTATTTT
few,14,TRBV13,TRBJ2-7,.,CASSLGVSPYEQYF,TGTGCCAGCAGCTTAGGGGTCAGTCCCTACGAGCAGTACTTC
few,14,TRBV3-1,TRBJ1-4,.,CASSQEGVGEKLFF,TGTGCCAGCAGCCAAGAAGGGGTCGGCGAAAAACTGTTTTTT